This TCR beta chain emerged from a study of post-analysis software for immune sequencing data. Included in the TCR beta cDNA libraries were unique molecular identifiers. Via MiXCR, TCRdb re-called the PCR reads, giving one row per CDR3 protein. The sample has 800,000 to 950,000 distinct CDR3 sequences, roughly 50% seen once; the top ten hold approximately 4.2%. The ends lost 1 base at V and 0 bases at J; junction bases unmatched: 7. This CDR3 comprises 17 residues. CDR1 is SQVTM and CDR2 is ANQGSEA in the germline V gene. General study points: Comparison of patients with controls showed 4 to 6 TRBV segments more frequent in patients, TRBV5-6, TRBV5-1 and TRBV20-1 among them.

Details on this clonotype: Its cognate antigen is unknown.

The material sequenced was blood. The genes are TRBV29-1 and TRBJ1-2, with 11 bases fitting TRBD1. The origin of this receptor is a girl aged 10 to 17 with multiple sclerosis. As DNA, the CDR3 is TGCAGCGTTGAAGTGGCACCGGGACAGGGGGCTAACTATGGCTACACCTTC. The encoded protein is CSVEVAPGQGANYGYTF. Supplemented by reference TRBV29-1 and TRBJ1-2, the full variable domain reads SAVISQKPSRDICQRGTSLTIQCQVDSQVTMMFWYRQQPGQSLTLIATANQGSEATYESGFVIDKFPISRPNLTFSTLTVSNMSPEDSSIYLCSVEVAPGQGANYGYTFGSGTRLTVV.